A selection of T cell receptor beta chains follows, all from one sample in a study of T cells and copy number aberrations in small-cell lung cancer. Libraries were prepared by immunoSEQ multiplex PCR; TCRdb keeps only in-frame clonotypes and omits some of them. The repertoire consists of roughly 6,000 clones, with approximately 79% occurring once and the leading ten covering roughly 8.7%. Sequencing was performed on tumor tissue. The source is a man between 50 and 59 years old with small cell lung cancer. CDR3s include the opening cysteine and the closing phenylalanine or tryptophan.

v_gene	j_gene	CDR3aa
TRBV27	TRBJ1-1	CASSFQAGASTEAFF
TRBV30	TRBJ2-3	CAWSRENTDTQYF
TRBV25-1	TRBJ1-1	CASSEYRNTEAFF
TRBV7-9	TRBJ2-5	CASSPAGMETQYF
TRBV28	TRBJ1-2	CASSDDVYGYTF
TRBV7-9	TRBJ1-2	CASSYRDRGYTF
TRBV18	TRBJ2-1	CASLDGQGGNEQFF
TRBV30	TRBJ1-4	CAWSVGTNEKLFF
TRBV29-1	TRBJ2-3	CSVGRTGRGGDTQYF
TRBV19	TRBJ2-3	CASTLLGLAGGRTDTQYF
TRBV9	TRBJ2-1	CASSLTSGRFHEQFF
TRBV6-1	TRBJ1-1	CASRERQGEAFF
TRBV4-1	TRBJ2-3	CASSQVFSGSTDTQYF
TRBV7-2	TRBJ2-2	CASSFSSTGELFF
TRBV28	TRBJ2-5	CATHRLAGGETQYF
TRBV7-9	TRBJ2-4	CASSFSGAQYF
TRBV5-6	TRBJ2-5	CASSLGRASGKKETQYF
TRBV27	TRBJ2-7	CASSLFGRGLYEQYF
TRBV7-9	TRBJ1-2	CASSQDRIYGYTF
TRBV9	TRBJ2-2	CASSVDRTASFGELFF
TRBV30	TRBJ2-5	CAYEAGWGQETQYF
TRBV7-3	TRBJ2-2	CASSLSLGAGVSAGELFF
TRBV6-6	TRBJ2-5	CASSYYGVSGETQYF
TRBV6-5	TRBJ1-3	CASSSGYSGNTIYF
TRBV5-1	TRBJ2-5	CASSFGTRVGETQYF
TRBV11-2	TRBJ2-1	CASSFIGNIGQEQFF
TRBV30	TRBJ2-7	CAWSDSLNEQYF
TRBV29-1	TRBJ1-1	CSVHPRSPNGDTEAFF
TRBV18	TRBJ2-7	CASSLIGHEQYF
TRBV6-1	TRBJ1-4	CASRPSVTNEKLFF
TRBV5-1	TRBJ2-2	CASSLQLLGELFF
TRBV25-1	TRBJ2-7	CASSEAGGNTYEQYF
TRBV10-3	TRBJ2-7	CAISEGYAGPYEQYF
TRBV21-1	TRBJ2-2	CASSKDGIAGRHTGELFF
TRBV11-1	TRBJ1-3	CASSAGPTSGNTIYF
TRBV27	TRBJ2-1	CASNLGAASNEQFF
TRBV7-2	TRBJ2-5	CASSAAGGGVAQYF
TRBV19	TRBJ1-1	CASTFDRASMNTEAFF
TRBV10-1	TRBJ2-5	CASSDQETQYF
TRBV6-5	TRBJ2-1	CASRPLAGESFF
TRBV15	TRBJ2-1	CATSIRDRDPNEQFF
TRBV2	TRBJ1-4	CASSVRGQGEKLFF
TRBV30	TRBJ1-6	CAWSSGGSPLHF
TRBV9	TRBJ2-4	CASSVGTATKGELDIQYF
TRBV29-1	TRBJ2-1	CSVEGGGGWEQFF
TRBV7-8	TRBJ1-3	CASSLVPGSILRQSGNTIYF
TRBV19	TRBJ1-4	CASRDRGRELDEKLFF
TRBV11-2	TRBJ2-5	CASSLAGGTQYF
TRBV9	TRBJ1-4	CASSAQIGTGVNEKLFF
TRBV28	TRBJ1-5	CASSPNQNQHF